Listed below are T cell receptor beta chains from one sample, sequenced in a study of beta chain features in type 1 diabetes. The method was immunoSEQ multiplex PCR; TCRdb's version includes in-frame clones alone and lacks a portion of them. The sample carries 500,000 to 650,000 clones, 12% recorded once. The sample taken for sequencing was naive CD4+ T cells from blood. The receptors derive from a man aged 25 to 40 with type 1 diabetes. Each CDR3 is given without its conserved first and last residue.

j_call v_call cdr3_aa
TRBJ2-3 TRBV5-1 ASSYGQGGDTQY
TRBJ2-7 TRBV10-3 ATTLGAVKQEQY
TRBJ2-5 TRBV7-2 ASSLSGLETQY
TRBJ1-3 TRBV11-2 ASSWTSGREGNTIY
TRBJ2-3 TRBV11-2 ASSLMRQGAADTQY
TRBJ2-1 TRBV18 ASSPQGRGGNEQF
TRBJ1-1 TRBV7-6 ASSFRVGTEAF
TRBJ2-3 TRBV7-2 ASSFGQGTDTQY
TRBJ1-4 TRBV6-5 ASGGRINEKLF
TRBJ1-5 TRBV23-1 ASSQTTNGSNQPQH
TRBJ1-1 TRBV14 ASSLGTGFEAF
TRBJ2-7 TRBV5-1 ASSSGNSYEQY
TRBJ1-3 TRBV7-8 ASSYRVSGNTIY
TRBJ1-5 TRBV7-9 ASSFGGRDQPQH
TRBJ2-1 TRBV28 ASSLEVYNEQF
TRBJ2-1 TRBV7-3 ASSSYPGGDNEQF
TRBJ2-3 TRBV6-1 ASSEKGRRRGLIYTQY
TRBJ2-5 TRBV9 ASSVDPSGGAETQY
TRBJ1-2 TRBV7-9 ASSPRNEQGVGYT
TRBJ1-2 TRBV28 ASSLQRGYT
TRBJ1-5 TRBV7-2 ASSFGVGNQPQH
TRBJ1-2 TRBV28 ASSLTQGGGYT
TRBJ1-2 TRBV6-6 ASRSGQGVGYT
TRBJ2-7 TRBV5-6 ASSVLRRGVSYEQY
TRBJ2-1 TRBV2 ASRVLAGGYNEQF
TRBJ2-1 TRBV14 ASSQEALPRGGEQF
TRBJ2-7 TRBV5-1 ASSTRDSSYEQY
TRBJ1-2 TRBV7-9 ASSLGQNYGYT